Listed here are 3 T cell receptor beta chains from one sample, sequenced in a study of cytomegalovirus exposure and HLA in healthy donors. TCRdb's table, derived via immunoSEQ multiplex PCR, lists solely in-frame clones and lacks some. The sample records roughly 120,000 clones, 89% being singletons. What was sequenced was PBMCs. The receptors shown here come from a man aged 25 to 40 in good health and CMV-seronegative.

The chain uses TRBV27 and TRBJ2-3; 8 nucleotides align to TRBD1. The CDR3 sequence is 14 residues long. After removal of 2 bases from V and 6 bases from J, the junction contained 4 bases not matched to a gene. In germline, CDR1 is MNHEY, CDR2 SMNVEV (reference sequence). The CDR3 nucleotides read TGTGCCAGCAGTTTACAGGGGGCGGAGGATACGCAGTATTTT. This codes for CASSLQGAEDTQYF.

The rearrangement links TRBV6-6 to TRBJ1-4; D gene uncertain. Germline CDR1 and CDR2: MNHNY and SVGAGI (reference sequence). The V gene lost 5 bases and the J gene lost 7 bases, with 17 bases spanning the gap. This CDR3 contains 15 residues. The CDR3 DNA reads TGTGCCAGCAGTAGACCGAGAGGGAGAGCTGAAAAACTGTTTTTT. It codes for CASSRPRGRAEKLFF.

This chain connects TRBV5-1 to TRBJ1-1, with 7 bases aligning to TRBD1. Trimming took 0 bases from V and 6 from J; bases not matched to a gene: 11. Germline CDR1 SGHRS, CDR2 YFSETQ. CDR3 size: 16 residues. Here the CDR3 reads CASSLVPEVQGAEAFF. CDR3 nucleotide sequence: TGCGCCAGCAGCTTGGTGCCAGAAGTCCAGGGGGCTGAAGCTTTCTTT.